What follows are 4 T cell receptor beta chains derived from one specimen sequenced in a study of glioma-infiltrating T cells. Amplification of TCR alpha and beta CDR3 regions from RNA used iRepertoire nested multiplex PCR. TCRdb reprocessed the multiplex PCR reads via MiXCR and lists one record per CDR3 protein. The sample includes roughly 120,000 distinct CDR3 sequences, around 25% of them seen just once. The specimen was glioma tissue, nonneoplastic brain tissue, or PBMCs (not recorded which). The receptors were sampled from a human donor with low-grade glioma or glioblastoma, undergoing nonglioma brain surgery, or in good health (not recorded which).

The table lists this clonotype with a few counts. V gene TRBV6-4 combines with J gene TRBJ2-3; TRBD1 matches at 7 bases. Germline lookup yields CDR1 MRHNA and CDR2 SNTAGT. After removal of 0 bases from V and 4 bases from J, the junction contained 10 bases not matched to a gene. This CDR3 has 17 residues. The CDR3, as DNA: TGTGCCAGCAGTGACTCGGGGAAAAAGGGGGCCGCAGATACGCAGTATTTT. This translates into CASSDSGKKGAADTQYF.

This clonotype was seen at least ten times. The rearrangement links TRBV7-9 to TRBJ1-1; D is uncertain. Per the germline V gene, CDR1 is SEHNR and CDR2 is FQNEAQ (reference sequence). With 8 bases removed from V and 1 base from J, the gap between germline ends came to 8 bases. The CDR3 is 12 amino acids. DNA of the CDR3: TGTGCCAGCGCCCCAGGGAACACTGAAGCTTTCTTT. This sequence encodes CASAPGNTEAFF.

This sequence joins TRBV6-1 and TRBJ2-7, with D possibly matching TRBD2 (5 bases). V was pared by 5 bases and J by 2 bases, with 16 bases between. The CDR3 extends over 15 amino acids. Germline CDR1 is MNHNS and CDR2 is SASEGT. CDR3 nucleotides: TGTGCCAGCAGTCACGGTCAGCGGAGCCCCTACGAGCAGTACTTC. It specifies CASSHGQRSPYEQYF.

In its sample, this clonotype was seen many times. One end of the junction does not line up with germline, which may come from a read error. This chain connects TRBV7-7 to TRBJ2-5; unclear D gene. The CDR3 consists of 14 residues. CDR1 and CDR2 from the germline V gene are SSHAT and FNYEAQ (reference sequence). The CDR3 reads CASSPGSGQETQYF. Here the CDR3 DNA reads TGTGCTAGCAGCCCTGGCAGTGGCCAAGAGACCCAGTACTTC.